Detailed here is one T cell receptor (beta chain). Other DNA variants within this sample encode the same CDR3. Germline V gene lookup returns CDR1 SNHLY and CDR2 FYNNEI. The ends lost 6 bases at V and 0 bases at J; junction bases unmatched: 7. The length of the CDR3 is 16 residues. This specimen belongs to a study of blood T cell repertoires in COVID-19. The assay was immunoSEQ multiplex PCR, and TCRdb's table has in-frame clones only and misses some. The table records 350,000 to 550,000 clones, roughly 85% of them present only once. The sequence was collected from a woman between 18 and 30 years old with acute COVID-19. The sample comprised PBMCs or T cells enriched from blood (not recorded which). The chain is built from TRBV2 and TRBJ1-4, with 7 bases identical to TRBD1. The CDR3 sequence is CASSLGQAATNEKLFF. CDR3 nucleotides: TGTGCCAGCAGCCTAGGACAGGCAGCAACTAATGAAAAACTGTTTTTT.